This TCR beta chain was identified during a study of cytomegalovirus exposure and HLA in healthy donors. Turning to this clone: Its antigen is as yet unknown.

The CDR3 is 12 amino acids. V shed 4 bases and J shed 3 bases, with 8 bases lying between them. CDR1 and CDR2 (germline): SGHDT, YYEEEE. PCR used 60 Vbeta primers and 13 Jbeta primers. Measured with immunoSEQ multiplex PCR; TCRdb has only the in-frame clones, and not every one. The sample has 150,000 to 200,000 clones; approximately 78% are singletons. Findings and limits, study-wide: Confirmation in vitro established that a few CMV-associated chains were specific for CMV antigens. Presence/absence analyses assumed roughly uniform sequencing depth across donors.

The chain joins TRBV5-6 to TRBJ2-7; the D is unclear. The sequence derives from a male donor in good health and CMV-seronegative. Material: PBMCs. The CDR3 is CASSLDNYEQYF. CDR3 nucleotides: TGTGCCAGCAGCCTCGACAACTACGAGCAGTACTTC.